The TCR beta chain described here comes from a study of patients and donors after allogeneic stem cell transplantation. The table lists this clonotype with a few counts. TCRdb redid the calling of the RT-PCR reads with MiXCR, one entry per CDR3 protein. The data show about a million distinct CDR3 sequences, around 17% seen once. CDR1 and CDR2 (germline): SGHKS, YYEKEE (reference sequence). V gave up 4 bases and J gave up 7 bases; unmatched junction bases: 13. This CDR3 spans 15 amino acids. The TCR sequence derives from a human donor who was either an allogeneic HSCT recipient or a stem cell or donor lymphocyte infusion donor (not recorded which). It is not recorded whose cells these are; they may come from a transplant donor. The material sequenced was blood, either unsorted or a sorted T cell fraction (not recorded which). This chain links TRBV5-5 with TRBJ2-7; 8 nucleotides agree with TRBD2. CDR3 DNA: TGTGCCAGCAGCGCCTTAGCGGGGTCCACGGGGGAGCAGTACTTC. Translation gives CASSALAGSTGEQYF. Together with reference TRBV5-5 and TRBJ2-7, the CDR3 gives the full variable domain: DAGVTQSPTHLIKTRGQQVTLRCSPISGHKSVSWYQQVLGQGPQFIFQYYEKEERGRGNFPDRFSARQFPNYSSELNVNALLLGDSALYLCASSALAGSTGEQYFGPGTRLTVT.